This paragraph covers one T cell receptor (beta chain) sequence. No cognate antigen has been identified for it. No much larger clonotype is one base removed from it; base qualities were not supplied. This sample is part of a study of blood T cell repertoires in COVID-19 (TCRdb year 2020). General notes on the study: Collaborator samples came from the United States, Italy and Spain and covered acute and convalescent phases of COVID-19. The prospective study material was composed of cDNA or gDNA derived from T cells, B-cell-depleted T cells, or PBMCs. Deeply sampled blood TCRbeta repertoires from subjects exposed to, actively infected with, or recovered from COVID-19 were included in the dataset. The repertoires were made available in a free public database intended to serve as a resource for research on the immune response to SARS-CoV-2. The samples were drawn from two sources: the first 160 participants of the ongoing ImmuneRACE study, and fewer than 1,500 subjects contributed by 6 global collaborators. Nearly every sample came with metadata listing a de-identified subject ID, COVID-19 status, age in years and sex. Where available, HLA class I and class II types were obtained from metadata supplied by the sample provider rather than from assay-based typing.

The immunoSEQ Assay, a bias-controlled multiplex PCR, was used to amplify TCRbeta CDR3 regions from genomic DNA. The authors' pipeline ran thus. Within the assay, amplification of reference gene primers was used to estimate how many nucleated cells each sample contained. To quantify the absolute abundance of each unique TCRbeta CDR3 rearrangement, sequence reads were collapsed and filtered. Productive Simpson clonality was computed per sample as the square root of Simpson's diversity index over productive rearrangements. Not all clones reach the TCRdb copy of this immuneACCESS table, which keeps in-frame sequences only. Checked studies attribute under half of the gap to unresolved V genes and leave the rest unexplained. The DNA was the basis for D and trimming; V, J and clone size are from that table. Across this sample there are 220,000 or so clones, with more than 85% seen only once. The ten top clones hold roughly a tenth of the sample.

Paper-wide results and their limitations: The quantity of clinical and demographic metadata differed by source and by participant and was supplied without curation.

The junction shows trimming of 3 bases on V and 8 bases on J, plus 14 bases between the germline ends. The CDR3 contains 15 residues, cysteine and phenylalanine counted. Of all the DNA, just the CDR3 is kept, 45 bases in frame from base 1. From a lookup of the germline V gene, CDR1 and CDR2 are KGHSH and LQKENI. In Seattle, one collaborating source enrolled patients while the infection was active and tracked those patients longitudinally over the course of disease. Collaborating institutions collected whole blood in K2EDTA tubes following their own protocols. Collaborator samples were shipped for TCRbeta analysis as frozen whole blood, isolated PBMCs, or DNA extracted from either sample type.

The chain is assembled from TRBV18 and TRBJ1-6, with a tentative D gene TRBD1 over 5 matching bases. The sample was peripheral blood. The clonotype was recovered from a woman aged 45 to 65 with COVID-19, enrolled during active disease. The encoded CDR3 is CASSPLAGLDSPLHF. The nucleotide sequence is given as TGTGCCAGCTCACCTCTTGCAGGGCTGGATTCACCCCTCCACTTT.